These T cell receptor beta chains were read from a single sample in a study of T cell repertoires in cytomegalovirus infection. TCRdb re-called the reads with MiXCR, one entry per CDR3 protein. The sample records about 680,000 distinct CDR3 sequences, roughly a quarter being singletons. What was sequenced was CD8+ T cells from PBMCs. These receptors were collected from a human donor in good health (CMV status not recorded). Some clones in this sample may be carry-over from other donors' samples. Both conserved end residues are part of each CDR3. A D gene is named only where the DNA matches it firmly. Size is stated for part of the rows, as once, few or many counts, or as a class when the clone is expanded.

v_call	clone_size	d_call	j_call	cdr3_nt	cdr3_aa
TRBV7-8	many	-	TRBJ2-2	TGTGCCAGCAGCCCAGGGGGGGGCGGGGAGCTGTTTTTT	CASSPGGGGELFF
TRBV20-1	-	TRBD2	TRBJ2-1	TGCAGTGCTAGAGCCTTCAGCCTAGCGGGGCCTGGCAATGAGCAGTTCTTC	CSARAFSLAGPGNEQFF
TRBV14	once	-	TRBJ2-7	TGTGCCAGCAGCCACTCGACAGGCCCCTACGAGCAGTACTTC	CASSHSTGPYEQYF
TRBV28	few	-	TRBJ2-3	TGTGCCAGCAAAGGGAACTTTATTACCAATACGCAGTATTTT	CASKGNFITNTQYF
TRBV10-3	-	-	TRBJ2-3	TGTGCCATCGGGGTTAGAGAAAGCACAGATACGCAGTATTTT	CAIGVRESTDTQYF
TRBV2	few	-	TRBJ2-1	TGTGCCAGCATCGGACAGCTCAATGAGCAGTTCTTC	CASIGQLNEQFF
TRBV13	few	TRBD1	TRBJ1-4	TGTGCCAGCAGCTTAGGGTTGGACAGGGGAGCAACTAATGAAAAACTGTTTTTT	CASSLGLDRGATNEKLFF
TRBV7-2	many	TRBD1	TRBJ1-1	TGTGCCAGCAGCTACCGGACAGGGAACACTGAAGCTTTCTTT	CASSYRTGNTEAFF
TRBV14	-	-	TRBJ1-4	TGTGCCAGCAGCCAGAGGGGTAGTCCAACTAATGAAAAACTGTTTTTT	CASSQRGSPTNEKLFF
TRBV20-1	-	TRBD1	TRBJ2-1	TGCAGTGCCCATAGACAGGGGCGCGGATCCTACAATGAGCAGTTCTTC	CSAHRQGRGSYNEQFF
TRBV24-1	few	-	TRBJ2-3	TGTGCCACCAGTGACCGTAGAGACGGCGCAGATACGCAGTATTTT	CATSDRRDGADTQYF
TRBV28	many	TRBD1	TRBJ1-4	TGTGCCAGCCTCTCCGGGACAGTGGAATTCTGGGGGGGTGAAAAACTGTTTTTT	CASLSGTVEFWGGEKLFF
TRBV9	-	-	TRBJ1-1	TGTGCCAGCAGCCCCCAGGACGAATGGAACACTGAAGCTTTCTTT	CASSPQDEWNTEAFF
TRBV5-5	many	-	TRBJ2-1	TGTGCCAGCAGCGGGCTGCGGGGCTCCTACAATGAGCAGTTCTTC	CASSGLRGSYNEQFF
TRBV2	-	-	TRBJ2-2	TGTGCCAGCATTTCCAAAGGGGACGGGGGATGGGAGCTGTTTTTT	CASISKGDGGWELFF
TRBV7-7	-	TRBD1	TRBJ2-7	TGTGCTAGCAGCTTAAGGACAGGGAGTTATGAGCAGTACTTC	CASSLRTGSYEQYF
TRBV29-1	-	-	TRBJ2-7	TGCAGCGTTGGGAATCGGTCGGGGGTCCCCGAGCAGTACTTC	CSVGNRSGVPEQYF
TRBV12-3/TRBV12-4	-	-	TRBJ2-1	TGTGCCAGCAGTTTAGCGGGGGTTTTTTTGGAGCAGTTCTTC	CASSLAGVFLEQFF
TRBV15	-	TRBD2	TRBJ2-1	TGTGCCACCAGCAAGGGACTAGCGGGGGGGGTTTACAATGAGCAGTTCTTC	CATSKGLAGGVYNEQFF
TRBV20-1	few	TRBD1	TRBJ1-2	TGCAGTGCTAGATATAGATCCGGGACAGGCCGTAATGGCTACACCTTC	CSARYRSGTGRNGYTF
TRBV2	few	-	TRBJ2-4	TGTGCCAGCTATTCCCCCCCGGACAAAAACATTCAGTACTTC	CASYSPPDKNIQYF
TRBV12-5	many	-	TRBJ1-1	TGTGCTAGTGAAATGAACACTGAAGCTTTCTTT	CASEMNTEAFF
TRBV12-5	-	TRBD1	TRBJ1-2	TGTGCTAGTGGTTTGTCGGGACAGAACTATGGCTACACCTTC	CASGLSGQNYGYTF
TRBV7-9	-	TRBD2	TRBJ2-3	TGTGCCAGCAGCTCGACTAGCGGGGGGGCCGCTAGCACAGATACGCAGTATTTT	CASSSTSGGAASTDTQYF
TRBV28	many	-	TRBJ2-3	TGTGCCAGCAGTCCCCAGGGGCGGGGGACTCCAGATACGCAGTATTTT	CASSPQGRGTPDTQYF
TRBV25-1	-	-	TRBJ1-1	TGTGCCAGCAGTGAGGGGTTGGACACTGAAGCTTTCTTT	CASSEGLDTEAFF
TRBV20-1	-	-	TRBJ2-1	TGCAGTGCTAGAGTTAACGGGGGGCCTGGGTATGGGCAGTTCTTC	CSARVNGGPGYGQFF
TRBV20-1	-	-	TRBJ2-2	TGCAGTGCAACCCGGGCGAACACCGGGGAGCTGTTTTTT	CSATRANTGELFF
TRBV7-2	many	TRBD1	TRBJ2-7	TGTGCCAGCAGCTACAGACAGGGGGTTTACGAGCAGTACTTC	CASSYRQGVYEQYF
TRBV7-2	many	-	TRBJ2-3	TGTGCCAGCAGCCTGCTGCTCGGGGGGCTCACAGATACGCAGTATTTT	CASSLLLGGLTDTQYF
TRBV6-5	-	TRBD1	TRBJ2-1	TGTGCCAGCAGTGCCCGGGACAGTCTATACAATGAGCAGTTCTTC	CASSARDSLYNEQFF
TRBV6-5	-	TRBD1	TRBJ1-1	TGTGCCAGCAGTTATCGGGTCCGTGACAGGGAGGCTTTCTTT	CASSYRVRDREAFF
TRBV20-1	few	TRBD2	TRBJ2-1	TGCAGTCTGGGGGGGAATGAGCAGTTCTTC	CSLGGNEQFF
TRBV28	-	TRBD1	TRBJ2-5	TGTGCCAGCACCCAGACAGGGTACCGAGAGACCCAGTACTTC	CASTQTGYRETQYF
TRBV6-5	-	-	TRBJ1-5	TGTGCCAGCAGGGAGGGCAGGAGGGCCGACAATCAGCCCCAGCATTTT	CASREGRRADNQPQHF
TRBV28	-	-	TRBJ1-2	TGTGCCAGCAGTTCCCGCGGGGTAAACTATGGCTACACCTTC	CASSSRGVNYGYTF
TRBV2	-	TRBD1	TRBJ1-2	TGTGCCAGTCCCCCGGGACAGGGACTAGGCTACACCTTC	CASPPGQGLGYTF
TRBV28	-	-	TRBJ1-1	TGTGCCAGCAGTACACTCGGACGGGGAACAGGGAACACTGAAGCTTTCTTT	CASSTLGRGTGNTEAFF
TRBV24-1	few	-	TRBJ2-2	TGTGCCACCAGTGATCCGTACACCGGGGAGCTGTTTTTT	CATSDPYTGELFF
TRBV29-1	-	-	TRBJ1-1	TGCAGCGCGGAATCGAACACTGAAGCTTTCTTT	CSAESNTEAFF